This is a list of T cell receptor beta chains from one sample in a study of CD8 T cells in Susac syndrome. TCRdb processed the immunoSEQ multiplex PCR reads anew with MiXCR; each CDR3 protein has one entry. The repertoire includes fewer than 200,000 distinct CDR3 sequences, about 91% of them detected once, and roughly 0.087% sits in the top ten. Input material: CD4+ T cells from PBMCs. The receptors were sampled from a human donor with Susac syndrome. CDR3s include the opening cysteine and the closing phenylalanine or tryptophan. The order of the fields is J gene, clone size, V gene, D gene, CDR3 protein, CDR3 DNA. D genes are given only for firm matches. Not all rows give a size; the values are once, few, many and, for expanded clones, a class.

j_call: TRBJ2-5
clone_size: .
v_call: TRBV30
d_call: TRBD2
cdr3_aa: CAWSVIRTSGGAAETQYF
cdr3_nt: TGTGCCTGGAGTGTCATTAGGACTAGCGGGGGGGCCGCGGAGACCCAGTACTTC

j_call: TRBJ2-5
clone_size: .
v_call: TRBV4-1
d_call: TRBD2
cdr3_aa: CASSHVDFTGGIQETQYF
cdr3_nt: TGCGCCAGCAGCCATGTCGACTTTACGGGGGGGATACAAGAGACCCAGTACTTC

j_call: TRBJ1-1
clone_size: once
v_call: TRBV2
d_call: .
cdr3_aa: CASRRWVEGTEAFF
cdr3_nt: TGTGCCAGCAGGAGGTGGGTTGAAGGCACTGAAGCTTTCTTT

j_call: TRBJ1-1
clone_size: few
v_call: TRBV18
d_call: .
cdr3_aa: CASSPTENTEAFF
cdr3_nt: TGTGCCAGCAGCCCGACAGAGAACACTGAAGCTTTCTTT

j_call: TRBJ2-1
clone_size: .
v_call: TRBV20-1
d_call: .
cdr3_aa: CSAQKEQDNEQFF
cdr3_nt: TGCAGTGCGCAGAAAGAGCAAGACAATGAGCAGTTCTTC

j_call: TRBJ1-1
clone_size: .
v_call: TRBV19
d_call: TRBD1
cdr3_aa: CASSTTGKAEAFF
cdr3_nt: TGTGCCAGTAGTACGACAGGGAAGGCTGAAGCTTTCTTT

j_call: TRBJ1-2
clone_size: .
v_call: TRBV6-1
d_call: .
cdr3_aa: CASSEGVLTSGYTF
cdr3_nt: TGTGCCAGCAGTGAGGGGGTTTTGACGTCTGGCTACACCTTC

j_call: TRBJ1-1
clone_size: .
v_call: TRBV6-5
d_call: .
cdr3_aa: CASSPDSARKAFF
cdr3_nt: TGTGCCAGCAGTCCGGACAGTGCCCGAAAAGCTTTCTTT

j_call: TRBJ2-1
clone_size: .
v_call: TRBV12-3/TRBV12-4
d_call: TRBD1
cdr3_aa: CASSRTGVRGYNEQFF
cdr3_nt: TGTGCCAGCAGCCGTACAGGGGTAAGGGGATACAATGAGCAGTTCTTC

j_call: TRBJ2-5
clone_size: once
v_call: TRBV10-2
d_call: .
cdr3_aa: CASSDPETQYF
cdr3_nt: TGCGCCAGCAGTGACCCTGAGACCCAGTACTTC

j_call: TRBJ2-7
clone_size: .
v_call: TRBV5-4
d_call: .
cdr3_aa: CASNPGGSGNTYEQYF
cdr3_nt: TGTGCCAGCAACCCAGGGGGTAGCGGTAACACCTACGAGCAGTACTTC

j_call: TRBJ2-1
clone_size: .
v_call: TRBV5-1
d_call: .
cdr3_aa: CASSLLGESNEQFF
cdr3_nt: TGCGCCAGCAGCTTGTTGGGGGAGTCAAATGAGCAGTTCTTC

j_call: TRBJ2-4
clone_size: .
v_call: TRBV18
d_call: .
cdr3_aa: CASSPPGEEDIQYF
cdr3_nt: TGTGCCAGCTCACCACCGGGGGAAGAGGACATTCAGTACTTC

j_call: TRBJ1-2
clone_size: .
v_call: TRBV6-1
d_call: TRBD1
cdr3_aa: CASSPPDRVYYGYTF
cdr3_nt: TGTGCCAGCAGTCCCCCGGACAGGGTGTACTATGGCTACACCTTC

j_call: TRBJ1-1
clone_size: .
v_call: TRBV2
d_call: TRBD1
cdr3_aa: CASRGGGGTEAFF
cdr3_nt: TGTGCCAGCAGAGGGGGCGGGGGCACTGAAGCTTTCTTT

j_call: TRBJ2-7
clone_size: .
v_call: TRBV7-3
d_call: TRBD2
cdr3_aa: CASSLERENEQYF
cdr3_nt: TGTGCCAGCAGCTTAGAGCGGGAGAACGAGCAGTACTTC

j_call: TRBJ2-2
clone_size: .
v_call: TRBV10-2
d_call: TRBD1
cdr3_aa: CASRGDRVTGELFF
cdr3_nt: TGCGCCAGCAGAGGGGACAGGGTCACCGGGGAGCTGTTTTTT

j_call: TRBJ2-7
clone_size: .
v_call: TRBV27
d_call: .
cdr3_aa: CASSLLGRGEQYF
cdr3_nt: TGTGCCAGCAGTTTATTGGGGCGCGGTGAGCAGTACTTC

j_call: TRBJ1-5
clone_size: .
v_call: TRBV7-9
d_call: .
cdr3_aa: CASSFQVHGDNQPQHF
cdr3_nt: TGTGCCAGCAGCTTCCAGGTGCACGGGGACAATCAGCCCCAGCATTTT

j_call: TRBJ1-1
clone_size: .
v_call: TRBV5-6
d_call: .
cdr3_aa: CASSLFHRENTEAFF
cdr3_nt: TGTGCCAGCAGCCTGTTTCACCGGGAGAACACTGAAGCTTTCTTT

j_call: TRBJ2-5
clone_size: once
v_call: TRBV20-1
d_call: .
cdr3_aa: CSARVGTGQETQYF
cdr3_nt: TGCAGTGCTAGAGTCGGGACCGGGCAAGAGACCCAGTACTTC

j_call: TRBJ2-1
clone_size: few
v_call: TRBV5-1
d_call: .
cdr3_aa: CASSYFSYNEQFF
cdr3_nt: TGCGCCAGCAGCTACTTCTCCTACAATGAGCAGTTCTTC

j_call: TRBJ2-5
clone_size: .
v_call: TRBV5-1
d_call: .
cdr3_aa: CASSRDTPYQETQYF
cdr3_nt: TGCGCCAGCAGCCGGGACACCCCGTACCAAGAGACCCAGTACTTC

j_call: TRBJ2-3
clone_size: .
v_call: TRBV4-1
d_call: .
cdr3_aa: CASSQESGLYTDTQYF
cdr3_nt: TGCGCCAGCAGCCAAGAGTCCGGACTATACACAGATACGCAGTATTTT

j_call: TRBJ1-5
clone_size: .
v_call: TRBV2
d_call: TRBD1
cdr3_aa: CASSQQGGGDQPQHF
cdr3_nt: TGTGCCAGCAGTCAACAGGGGGGCGGGGATCAGCCCCAGCATTTT

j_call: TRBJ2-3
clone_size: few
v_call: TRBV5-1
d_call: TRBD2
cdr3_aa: CASSSTPGLAGGTDTQYF
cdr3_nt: TGCGCCAGCAGTTCGACTCCGGGACTAGCGGGAGGCACAGATACGCAGTATTTT

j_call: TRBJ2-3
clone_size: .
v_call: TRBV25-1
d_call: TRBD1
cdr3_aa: CASSDRETDTQYF
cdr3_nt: TGTGCCAGCAGCGACAGGGAAACAGATACGCAGTATTTT

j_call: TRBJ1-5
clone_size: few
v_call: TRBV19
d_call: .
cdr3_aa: CASSLYGTVDFSNQPQHF
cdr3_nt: TGTGCCAGTAGTCTTTATGGGACTGTTGACTTTAGCAATCAGCCCCAGCATTTT

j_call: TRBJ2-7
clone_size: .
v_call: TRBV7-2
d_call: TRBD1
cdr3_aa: CASSLSWTGTPYEQYF
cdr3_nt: TGTGCCAGCAGCCTCTCCTGGACAGGGACACCCTACGAGCAGTACTTC

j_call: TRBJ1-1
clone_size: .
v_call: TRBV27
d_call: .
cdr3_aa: CASSFQKFNTEAFF
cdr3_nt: TGTGCCAGCAGTTTTCAGAAATTTAACACTGAAGCTTTCTTT

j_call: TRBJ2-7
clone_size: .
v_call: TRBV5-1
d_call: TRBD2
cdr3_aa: CASRLSGGTYEQYF
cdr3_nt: TGCGCCAGCAGGTTGAGCGGGGGAACCTACGAGCAGTACTTC

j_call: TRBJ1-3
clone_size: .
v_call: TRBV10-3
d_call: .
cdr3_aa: CASQGRGDTIYF
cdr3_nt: TGTGCCTCCCAGGGCCGCGGGGACACCATATATTTT

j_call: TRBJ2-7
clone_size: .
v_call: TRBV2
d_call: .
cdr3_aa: CASSAGRDSYEQYF
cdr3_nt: TGTGCCAGCAGTGCGGGCCGAGACTCCTACGAGCAGTACTTC

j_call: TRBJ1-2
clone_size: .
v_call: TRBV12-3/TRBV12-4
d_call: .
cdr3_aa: CASSSAGAQYGYTF
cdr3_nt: TGTGCCAGCAGCTCTGCGGGGGCGCAATATGGCTACACCTTC

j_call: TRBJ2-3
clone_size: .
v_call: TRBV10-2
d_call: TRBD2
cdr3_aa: CASNRIPKTSGITDTQYF
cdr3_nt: TGCGCCAGCAACAGAATCCCGAAGACTAGCGGGATAACAGATACGCAGTATTTT

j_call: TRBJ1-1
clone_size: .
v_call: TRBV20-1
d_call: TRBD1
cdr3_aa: CSASDRGVTEAFF
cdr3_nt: TGCAGTGCGAGCGACAGGGGAGTCACTGAAGCTTTCTTT

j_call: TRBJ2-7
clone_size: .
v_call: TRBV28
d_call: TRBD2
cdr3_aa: CASLGSGRAYEQYF
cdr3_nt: TGTGCCAGCCTGGGTAGCGGGAGGGCCTACGAGCAGTACTTC

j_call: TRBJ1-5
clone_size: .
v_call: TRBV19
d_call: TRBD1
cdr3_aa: CASRGTGGFNQPQHF
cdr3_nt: TGTGCCAGTAGAGGGACAGGCGGATTCAATCAGCCCCAGCATTTT

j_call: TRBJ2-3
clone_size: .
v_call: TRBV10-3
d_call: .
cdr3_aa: CAISRGGGDTQYF
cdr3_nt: TGTGCCATCAGTCGAGGGGGGGGAGATACGCAGTATTTT

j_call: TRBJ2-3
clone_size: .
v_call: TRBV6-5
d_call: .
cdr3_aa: CASSYSRTQLSTDTQYF
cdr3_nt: TGTGCCAGCAGTTACTCGCGGACCCAGCTAAGCACAGATACGCAGTATTTT

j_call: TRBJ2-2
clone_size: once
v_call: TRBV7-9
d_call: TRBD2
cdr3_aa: CASSSTGTSNTGELFF
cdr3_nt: TGTGCCAGCAGTTCTACCGGGACTAGCAACACCGGGGAGCTGTTTTTT

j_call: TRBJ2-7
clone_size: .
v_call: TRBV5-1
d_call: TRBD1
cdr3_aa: CASSLYRQGTAYEQYF
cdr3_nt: TGCGCCAGCAGCTTGTATCGACAGGGAACCGCCTACGAGCAGTACTTC

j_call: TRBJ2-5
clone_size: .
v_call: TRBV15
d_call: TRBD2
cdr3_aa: CATSRDRGSGRQTETQYF
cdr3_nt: TGTGCCACCAGCAGAGATCGAGGTAGCGGGAGGCAGACGGAGACCCAGTACTTC

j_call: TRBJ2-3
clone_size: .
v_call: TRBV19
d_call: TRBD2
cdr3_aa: CASSTLAGSTDTQYF
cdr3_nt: TGTGCCAGTAGTACCCTAGCGGGAAGCACAGATACGCAGTATTTT

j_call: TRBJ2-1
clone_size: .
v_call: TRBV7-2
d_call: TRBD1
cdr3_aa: CASSPLGTVYNEQFF
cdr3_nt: TGTGCCAGCAGCCCATTAGGGACAGTCTACAATGAGCAGTTCTTC

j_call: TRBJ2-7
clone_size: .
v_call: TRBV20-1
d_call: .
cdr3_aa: CSAPGALGEQYF
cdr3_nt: TGCAGTGCCCCCGGGGCCCTAGGCGAGCAGTACTTC

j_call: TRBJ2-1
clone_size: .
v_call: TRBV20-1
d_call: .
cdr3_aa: CSAEDGSYNEQFF
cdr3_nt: TGCAGTGCCGAGGACGGCTCCTACAATGAGCAGTTCTTC

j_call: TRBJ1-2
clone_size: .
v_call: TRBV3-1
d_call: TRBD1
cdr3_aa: CASSPQGEYGYTF
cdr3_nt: TGTGCCAGCAGCCCACAGGGGGAATATGGCTACACCTTC